The 22 T cell receptor beta chains reported below all come from one sample, sequenced in a study of blood T cell repertoires in COVID-19. The assay was immunoSEQ multiplex PCR, and TCRdb's table has in-frame clones only and misses some. The sample gives about 210,000 clones, approximately 91% of which show up once; 0.72% is in the top ten. Material for sequencing was peripheral blood. Receptors originate from a middle-aged man with acute or convalescent COVID-19.

Only one count was recorded for this clone. The chain is built from TRBV4-3 and TRBJ1-1, with no clear D. Germline CDR1 is LGHNA and CDR2 is YSLEER. The CDR3 length is 15 residues. Trimming stripped 1 base from V and 1 base from J, with 10 bases between. In DNA, the CDR3 is TGCGCCAGCAGCCAAGTAGCTTGGCGGAACACTGAAGCTTTCTTT. Translating gives CASSQVAWRNTEAFF.

This clone was seen a handful of times. This chain links TRBV18 with TRBJ2-5; D is perhaps TRBD2 (6 bases). The V gene lost 3 bases and the J gene lost 4 bases, with 9 bases spanning the gap. Germline loops: CDR1 KGHSH, CDR2 LQKENI. CDR3 length: 13 amino acids. CDR3 coding DNA: TGTGCCAGCTCACCGCGGGGCGGAGAGACCCAGTACTTC. It is translated as CASSPRGGETQYF. Complete variable domain (other parts from reference TRBV18 and TRBJ2-5): NAGVMQNPRHLVRRRGQEARLRCSPMKGHSHVYWYRQLPEEGLKFMVYLQKENIIDESGMPKERFSAEFPKEGPSILRIQQVVRGDSAAYFCASSPRGGETQYFGPGTRLLVL.

The chain recombines TRBV3-1 (or the pseudogene TRBV3-2) with TRBJ1-2; 8 bases line up with TRBD1. The CDR3 has 15 residues. Germline-derived CDR1 and CDR2 are LGHDT and YNNKEL (reference sequence). The V and J ends lost 3 bases and 2 bases, in that order; junction bases with no gene match: 5. CDR3 bases: TGTGCCAGCAGCCACCAGGACAGGGCCAACTATGGCTACACCTTC. Encoded protein: CASSHQDRANYGYTF.

This chain links TRBV25-1 with TRBJ1-4; 9 nucleotides match TRBD1. The CDR3 extends over 14 amino acids. Germline CDR1 and CDR2: MGHDK and SYGVNS. V trimming: 8 bases; J trimming: 4 bases; junction bases outside the gene matches: 5. The CDR3 sequence is CASGGQGNNEKLFF. CDR3 nucleotide sequence: TGTGCCAGCGGGGGACAGGGAAATAATGAAAAACTGTTTTTT. The full variable domain, rest sourced from reference TRBV25-1 and TRBJ1-4, is EADIYQTPRYLVIGTGKKITLECSQTMGHDKMYWYQQDPGMELHLIHYSYGVNSTEKGDLSSESTVSRIRTEHFPLTLESARPSHTSQYLCASGGQGNNEKLFFGSGTQLSVL.

Here the CDR3 reads CASSVGPRDGTGELFF. As DNA, the CDR3 is TGTGCCAGCAGCGTAGGTCCGAGGGATGGCACCGGGGAGCTGTTTTTT. This chain joins TRBV9 and TRBJ2-2, with a possible D match to TRBD2 (5 bases). V lost 0 bases to trimming and J lost 4 bases, with 13 bases between them. The germline gives CDR1 SGDLS, CDR2 YYNGEE. This CDR3 has 16 residues.

The V gene is TRBV5-4, the J gene TRBJ2-1, with 9 bases that match TRBD1. Germline CDR1 SGHNT, CDR2 YYREEE (reference sequence). CDR3 length equals 16 residues. The trim removed 0 bases at V and 6 bases at J, leaving 7 bases unmatched. CDR3 in amino acids: CASSLAGTGIGNEQFF. As DNA, the CDR3 is TGTGCCAGCAGCTTGGCCGGGACAGGGATAGGCAATGAGCAGTTCTTC. Drawing the rest from reference TRBV5-4 and TRBJ2-1, the complete variable domain is ETGVTQSPTHLIKTRGQQVTLRCSSQSGHNTVSWYQQALGQGPQFIFQYYREEENGRGNFPPRFSGLQFPNYSSELNVNALELDDSALYLCASSLAGTGIGNEQFFGPGTRLTVL.

This chain connects TRBV7-9 to TRBJ2-3, with a weak D call TRBD1 (5 bases). Trimming took off 5 bases at V and 2 bases at J, with 11 bases between the two ends. In germline, CDR1 is SEHNR, CDR2 FQNEAQ (reference sequence). This CDR3 contains 14 residues. The CDR3 DNA sequence: TGTGCCAGCAGCCTCGACAGAGCCACAGATACGCAGTATTTT. It specifies CASSLDRATDTQYF.

This clone occurred once. The chain recombines TRBV7-2 with TRBJ1-2; the D is unclear. Germline CDR1 is SGHTA and CDR2 is FQGNSA. CDR3 size: 15 residues. The V gene lost 5 bases and the J gene lost 3 bases, with 16 bases spanning the gap. The CDR3 here is CASSLIGGIHYGYTF. CDR3 coding DNA: TGTGCCAGCAGCCTTATCGGAGGAATTCACTATGGCTACACCTTC.

V usage is TRBV10-1 and J usage is TRBJ1-2, with D unclear. Trimming took off 4 bases at V and 2 bases at J, with 5 bases between the two ends. CDR3 length: 12 residues. Looked up from germline, CDR1 is WNHNN and CDR2 is SYGVQD (reference sequence). CDR3 sequence (DNA): TGCGCCAGCAGTGCCGGGAACTATGGCTACACCTTC. Protein sequence: CASSAGNYGYTF.

This chain uses TRBV4-3 with TRBJ1-1, with no clear D. Germline V CDR1 and CDR2: LGHNA, YSLEER. Between the trimmed V and J ends, which lost 0 bases and 5 bases, there was a span of 16 bases. CDR3 length equals 16 residues. For the CDR3, the DNA is TGCGCCAGCAGCCAAGATAGGCGGGGAGGGAATACTGAAGCTTTCTTT. This sequence encodes CASSQDRRGGNTEAFF.

The gene calls are TRBV27 and TRBJ1-6, with a possible D match to TRBD1 (5 bases). The CDR3 extends over 13 amino acids. Per the germline V gene, CDR1 is MNHEY and CDR2 is SMNVEV (reference sequence). V was shortened by 5 bases and J by 8 bases, with 10 bases between the two germline ends. CDR3 sequence: CASSPLGDSPLHF. The DNA for the CDR3 is TGTGCCAGCAGTCCATTAGGGGATTCACCCCTCCACTTT.

J is TRBJ1-1 and V is TRBV2; D is perhaps TRBD1 (6 bases). CDR3 size: 15 residues. The ends were cut back, 1 base at V and 7 bases at J, with 16 bases in the middle. Germline CDR1 is SNHLY and CDR2 is FYNNEI. CDR3 nucleotide sequence: TGTGCCAGCAGTGAAGTTGCACAGGGAATGGGTGAAGCTTTCTTT. The encoded protein is CASSEVAQGMGEAFF.

V usage is TRBV10-3 and J usage is TRBJ2-3; 7 bases match TRBD2. This CDR3 region has 14 residues. The junction had 9 bases not matched to a gene; V was cut back by 6 bases and J by 6 bases. Germline CDR1 ENHRY, CDR2 SYGVKD. DNA for the CDR3: TGTGCCATCAGCTCCTCTAGCGGCGGGGATACGCAGTATTTT. Encoded protein: CAISSSSGGDTQYF.

The chain has TRBV18 and TRBJ1-5; D might be TRBD1 (5 bases). V gave up 0 bases and J gave up 7 bases, with 16 bases separating them. The CDR3 length is 16 residues. Germline-derived CDR1 and CDR2 are KGHSH and LQKENI. The CDR3 sequence is CASSPPEWVRGQPQHF. DNA for the CDR3: TGTGCCAGCTCACCACCGGAATGGGTACGGGGGCAGCCCCAGCATTTT.

The J gene is TRBJ2-1, the V gene TRBV9; 9 bases map to TRBD1. The CDR3 has 15 residues. In germline, CDR1 is SGDLS, CDR2 YYNGEE. Trimming took 0 bases from V and 8 from J; bases not matched to a gene: 6. Here the CDR3 reads CASSVVSGQGYEQFF. In nucleotides, the CDR3 is TGTGCCAGCAGCGTAGTATCGGGACAGGGCTATGAGCAGTTCTTC.

This rearrangement joins TRBV18 to TRBJ1-3, with a possible D match to TRBD1 (5 bases). Germline V gene lookup returns CDR1 KGHSH and CDR2 LQKENI. Trimming removed 2 bases at V and 4 bases at J, with 24 bases between. This CDR3 has 19 residues. The CDR3 here is CASSPVPRAGWHNGNTIYF. CDR3 nucleotides: TGTGCCAGCTCACCAGTACCACGAGCAGGGTGGCATAACGGAAACACCATATATTTT.

The chain carries TRBV7-9 and TRBJ1-2, with 8 positions matching TRBD1. Germline V gene data show CDR1 as SEHNR and CDR2 as FQNEAQ (reference sequence). The CDR3 contains 15 residues. The V segment lost 5 bases and the J segment 4 bases; nucleotides outside the gene matches: 9. The CDR3 coding sequence is TGTGCCAGCAGCCTAAGGACAGGGTTGGGCTATGGCTACACCTTC. Protein: CASSLRTGLGYGYTF. The variable domain in full, with the rest retrieved from reference TRBV7-9 and TRBJ1-2, is DTGVSQNPRHKITKRGQNVTFRCDPISEHNRLYWYRQTLGQGPEFLTYFQNEAQLEKSRLLSDRFSAERPKGSFSTLEIQRTEQGDSAMYLCASSLRTGLGYGYTFGSGTRLTVV.

J is TRBJ2-2 and V is TRBV7-6; D unresolved. The CDR3 extends over 14 amino acids. Germline assignment: CDR1 SGHVS and CDR2 FNYEAQ. Trimming took off 8 bases at V and 2 bases at J, with 12 bases between the two ends. DNA of the CDR3: TGTGCCAGCCGCGTGGGCCCTAACACCGGGGAGCTGTTTTTT. Translating gives CASRVGPNTGELFF.

The chain joins TRBV7-9 to TRBJ1-2; 8 nucleotides match TRBD1. The V segment lost 5 bases and the J segment 7 bases; nucleotides outside the gene matches: 12. This CDR3 has 15 amino acids. CDR1 and CDR2 (germline): SEHNR, FQNEAQ (reference sequence). The CDR3 loop is CASSQLGQTGVGYTF. In DNA form, the CDR3 reads TGTGCCAGCAGCCAACTAGGCCAGACAGGGGTTGGCTACACCTTC. The full variable domain, its missing parts supplied by reference TRBV7-9 and TRBJ1-2, is DTGVSQNPRHKITKRGQNVTFRCDPISEHNRLYWYRQTLGQGPEFLTYFQNEAQLEKSRLLSDRFSAERPKGSFSTLEIQRTEQGDSAMYLCASSQLGQTGVGYTFGSGTRLTVV.

The V gene is TRBV7-2, the J gene TRBJ1-4; 11 bases align to TRBD1. The CDR3 covers 15 residues. Germline V gives CDR1 SGHTA, CDR2 FQGNSA. After removal of 4 bases from V and 7 bases from J, the junction contained 5 bases not matched to a gene. Written as DNA, the CDR3 is TGTGCCAGCAGCTGGTCCGGGACAGGGGGTGAAAAACTGTTTTTT. It encodes CASSWSGTGGEKLFF.

The chain joins TRBV3-1 (or the pseudogene TRBV3-2) to TRBJ2-7; 7 bases match TRBD2. The CDR3 is 14 amino acids. CDR1 and CDR2 from the germline V gene are LGHDT and YNNKEL (reference sequence). The ends lost 4 bases at V and 7 bases at J; junction bases unmatched: 10. The CDR3: CASSLYREAKEQYF. The DNA of the CDR3 is TGTGCCAGCAGCCTTTACCGGGAGGCGAAAGAGCAGTACTTC.

The J gene is TRBJ2-2, the V gene TRBV7-2; 7 bases fit TRBD1. The V gene's germline CDR1 is SGHTA and CDR2 FQGNSA. CDR3 length: 15 amino acids. V shed 6 bases, J shed 5 bases, and the junction held 9 bases outside the gene matches. The CDR3 loop is CASRIEGTVTGELFF. DNA of the CDR3: TGTGCCAGCAGGATAGAAGGGACAGTTACCGGGGAGCTGTTTTTT.